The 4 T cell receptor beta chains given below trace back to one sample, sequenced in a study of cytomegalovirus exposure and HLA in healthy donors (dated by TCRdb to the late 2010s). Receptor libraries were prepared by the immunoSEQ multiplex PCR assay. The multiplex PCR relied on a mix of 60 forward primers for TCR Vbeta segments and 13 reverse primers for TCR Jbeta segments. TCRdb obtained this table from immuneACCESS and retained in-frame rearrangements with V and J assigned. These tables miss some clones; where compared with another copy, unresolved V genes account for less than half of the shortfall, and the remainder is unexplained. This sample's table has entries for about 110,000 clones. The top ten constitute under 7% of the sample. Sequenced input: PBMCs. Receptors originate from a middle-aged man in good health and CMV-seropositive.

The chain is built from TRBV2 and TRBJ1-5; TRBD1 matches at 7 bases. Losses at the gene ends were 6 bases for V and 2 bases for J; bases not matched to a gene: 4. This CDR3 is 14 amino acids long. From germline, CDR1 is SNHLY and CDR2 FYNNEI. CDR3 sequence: CASSIDRGNQPQHF. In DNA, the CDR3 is TGTGCCAGCAGCATCGACAGGGGCAATCAGCCCCAGCATTTT.

The chain's CDR3 is CASSGGNQPQHF. DNA for the CDR3: TGTGCCAGCAGCGGGGGAAATCAGCCCCAGCATTTT. This chain joins TRBV6-5 and TRBJ1-5, with D perhaps matching TRBD1 (5 bases). Trimming shortened V by 6 bases and J by 4 bases, and 7 bases separated the two germline ends. This CDR3 has 12 residues. Germline values: CDR1 MNHEY, CDR2 SVGAGI.

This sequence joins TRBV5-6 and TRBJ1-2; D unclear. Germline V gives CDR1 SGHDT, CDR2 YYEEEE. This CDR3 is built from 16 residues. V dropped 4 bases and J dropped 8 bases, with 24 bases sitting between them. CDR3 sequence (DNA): TGTGCCAGCAGCCTCCGGGATAAACTTAAGATCGAGGGCTACACCTTC. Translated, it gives CASSLRDKLKIEGYTF.

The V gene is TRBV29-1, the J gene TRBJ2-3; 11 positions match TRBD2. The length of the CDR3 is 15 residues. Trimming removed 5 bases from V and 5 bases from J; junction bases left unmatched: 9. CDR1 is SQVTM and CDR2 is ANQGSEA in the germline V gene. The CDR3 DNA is TGCAGCGTTCGACAACTAGCGGGAGTAGAAGATACGCAGTATTTT. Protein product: CSVRQLAGVEDTQYF.